What follows describes a single TCR beta chain. This record comes from a study of T cell changes during pregnancy in multiple sclerosis. Trimming at V came to 5 bases and at J to 4 bases, leaving 6 bases not matched to a gene. CDR1 is PRHDT, CDR2 FYEKMQ, per germline (reference sequence). This CDR3 is built from 15 residues. TCRdb's table, derived via immunoSEQ multiplex PCR, lists solely in-frame clones and lacks some. This sample carries tens of thousands of clones, about 91% of them seen once, and the ten largest clones take about 0.31%. Sequenced here: CD4+ T cells from peripheral blood mononuclear cells, sampled in the third trimester of pregnancy. The TCR sequence derives from a female donor in good health, enrolled as a control in a pregnancy study. J is TRBJ2-1 and V is TRBV13, with 9 bases lining up with TRBD2. The CDR3, as DNA: TGTGCCAGCAGCCCGATAGCGGGGGTTTACAATGAGCAGTTCTTC. Its protein is CASSPIAGVYNEQFF.